This TCR beta chain was observed in a study of T cells in Graves' hyperthyroidism and ophthalmopathy. Stable Graves' hyperthyroidism denoted no ophthalmopathy progression over 18 months. V shed 6 bases and J shed 6 bases, with 23 bases lying between them. The V gene's germline CDR1 is DFQATT and CDR2 SNEGSKA (reference sequence). The CDR3 has 15 residues. Amplification yielded TCR beta CDR3 regions, with RNA transcripts as the source. The HTBI primer set served for first-round RT-PCR of the TCR CDR3. TCRdb re-analysed the multiplex PCR reads in MiXCR, keeping a single row per CDR3 protein. The repertoire includes roughly 570,000 distinct CDR3 sequences, around 42% of them detected once, and around 7.7% sits in the top ten. To note about this clonotype: Antigen: not known.

Study-wide results and limits: Patients with ophthalmopathy were separated from those with stable hyperthyroidism by a 13 V-J model.

The source of this sequence is a woman between 18 and 29 years old with Graves' hyperthyroidism. The chain uses TRBV20-1 and TRBJ1-2, with D uncertain. The sequenced sample consisted of peripheral blood or thyroid tissue (not recorded which). CDR3 DNA: TGCAGTGCCAAAGCGGGAGGATCTTCGGGCCATGGCTACACCTTC. Translation gives CSAKAGGSSGHGYTF.